Each of the 26 T cell receptor beta chains below was sequenced from the same sample in a study of blood T cell repertoires in COVID-19. The protocol was immunoSEQ multiplex PCR, while the TCRdb copy is restricted to in-frame clones and leaves out a portion. Of over 200,000 clones in the sample, approximately 78% were seen once. Sequences were obtained from PBMCs or T cells enriched from blood (not recorded which). The receptors here all came from a man aged 40-49 years who had recovered from COVID-19.

This chain connects TRBV6-5 to TRBJ1-1; a weak D match, TRBD1 (6 bases). The V end lost 0 bases, the J end lost 0 bases, and 8 bases lay between the germline ends. Germline V lookup: CDR1 MNHEY, CDR2 SVGAGI. The CDR3 has 15 amino acids. The CDR3 nucleotides are TGTGCCAGCAGTTACTCGGCAGGGGTGAACACTGAAGCTTTCTTT. Its protein is CASSYSAGVNTEAFF.

The V call is TRBV2, the J call TRBJ2-3; 9 bases match TRBD2. CDR1 and CDR2 (germline): SNHLY, FYNNEI. V dropped 7 bases and J dropped 0; count of bases not matched to a gene: 5. This CDR3 is 15 amino acids long. Here the CDR3 reads CASIGLASSTDTQYF. The CDR3 bases are TGTGCCAGCATCGGACTAGCGTCTAGCACAGATACGCAGTATTTT.

The V and J genes are TRBV7-6 and TRBJ2-5; a possible D gene is TRBD1 (6 bases). V shed 6 bases and J shed 4 bases, with 15 bases lying between them. This CDR3 region has 14 residues. CDR1 SGHVS and CDR2 FNYEAQ come from the germline V gene. The CDR3 spells CASSSTGLRETQYF. In DNA form, the CDR3 reads TGTGCCAGCAGTTCCACAGGGTTAAGAGAGACCCAGTACTTC.

The chain recombines TRBV5-4 with TRBJ1-2, with D perhaps TRBD1 (5 bases). CDR1 and CDR2 (germline): SGHNT, YYREEE (reference sequence). V gave up 4 bases and J gave up 3 bases, with 19 bases separating them. This CDR3 comprises 16 residues. Here the CDR3 reads CASSPLDRETYYGYTF. The CDR3 DNA follows: TGTGCCAGCAGCCCGCTAGACAGAGAGACTTACTATGGCTACACCTTC.

This clone has only a few counts. V and J are TRBV7-2 and TRBJ1-4; the D is unclear. Germline-derived CDR1 and CDR2 are SGHTA and FQGNSA. The CDR3 covers 12 residues. Between the trimmed V and J ends, which lost 3 bases and 8 bases, there was a span of 7 bases. The CDR3 DNA reads as TGTGCCAGCAGCTTTGGGAGGGAAAAACTGTTTTTT. This translates into CASSFGREKLFF.

The chain combines TRBV4-1 with TRBJ2-3; perhaps TRBD2 as D (5 bases). V gave up 0 bases and J gave up 11 bases, with 21 bases separating them. There are 16 residues in the CDR3. Germline CDR1 reads MGHRA; CDR2 reads YSYEKL. As DNA, the CDR3 is TGCGCCAGCAGCCAAGATGGAAAGGGCCGGGGATTGGGGCAGTATTTT. It specifies CASSQDGKGRGLGQYF.

This rearrangement joins TRBV21-1 to TRBJ2-1; TRBD2 is the table's D call and was not checked against the DNA. TRBV21-1 is shown as a pseudogene. This CDR3 comprises 18 residues. The CDR3 DNA follows: TGTGCCAGCAGCAAAATAGGGATGGCGGGCGTCTCCTACAATGAGCAGTTCTTC. Amino acid sequence: CASSKIGMAGVSYNEQFF.

The chain employs TRBV19 and TRBJ1-2; D is possibly TRBD1 (5 bases). Germline values: CDR1 LNHDA, CDR2 SQIVND (reference sequence). V gave up 7 bases and J gave up 8 bases, with 26 bases separating them. This CDR3 spans 16 amino acids. The CDR3 nucleotides read TGTGCCAGTACCCCCAAAGGCAGGGCGCTCTCAGGAGGCTACACCTTC. Translating gives CASTPKGRALSGGYTF.

V usage is TRBV7-3 and J usage is TRBJ2-1; 15 bases align to TRBD2. V gave up 4 bases and J gave up 7 bases; unmatched junction bases: 8. The length of the CDR3 is 17 residues. CDR1 is SGHTA, CDR2 FQGTGA, per germline. In nucleotides, the CDR3 is TGTGCCAGCAGCTCTCGGACTAGCGGGAGGGCCATGAATGAGCAGTTCTTC. Amino acid sequence: CASSSRTSGRAMNEQFF.

The genes are TRBV11-2 and TRBJ1-1; D unclear. Trimming cost V 6 bases and J 7 bases, with 15 bases left between them. This CDR3 spans 13 amino acids. Germline V gene sequence: CDR1 SGHAT, CDR2 FQNNGV. The CDR3 DNA reads as TGTGCCAGCAGTCACCAAAACTCCGTTGAAGCTTTCTTT. Encoded protein: CASSHQNSVEAFF.

In regard to this clone: Other nucleotide sequences in the sample specify the same CDR3. The chain recombines TRBV18 with TRBJ1-6; 9 nucleotides line up with TRBD1. V was pared by 3 bases and J by 10 bases, with 4 bases of the junction left unmatched. Germline V gene sequence: CDR1 KGHSH, CDR2 LQKENI. This CDR3 is built from 14 residues. CDR3 coding DNA: TGTGCCAGCTCACCGGGACAGGGAAACTCACCCCTCCACTTT. Amino acids: CASSPGQGNSPLHF.

The chain uses TRBV28 and TRBJ1-1; 9 positions match TRBD1. Germline-derived CDR1 and CDR2 are MDHEN and SYDVKM. Trimming took 1 base from V and 9 from J; bases not matched to a gene: 18. The CDR3 is 18 residues long. CDR3 DNA sequence: TGTGCCAGCAGTTTATACGCTTCAACAGGGGGCGCGGGTGGGAAAGCTTTCTTT. As protein: CASSLYASTGGAGGKAFF.

The chain recombines TRBV14 with TRBJ2-1; no clear D. Germline V gene data show CDR1 as SGHDN and CDR2 as FVKESK. The CDR3 contains 17 residues. The ends were cut back, 2 bases at V and 6 bases at J, with 20 bases in the middle. CDR3 nucleotides: TGTGCCAGCAGCCAACAGCTCATGAGCCTGAGAGGCAATGAGCAGTTCTTC. Translating it yields CASSQQLMSLRGNEQFF.

This clone was detected once. V usage is TRBV7-2 and J usage is TRBJ2-5; TRBD2 matches at 16 bases. Losses at the gene ends were 2 bases for V and 2 bases for J; bases not matched to a gene: 8. The CDR3 runs to 19 residues. Looked up from germline, CDR1 is SGHTA and CDR2 is FQGNSA. CDR3 amino acids: CASSLLGLAGGRGQETQYF. The DNA of the CDR3 is TGTGCCAGCAGCTTACTGGGACTAGCGGGGGGGAGAGGGCAAGAGACCCAGTACTTC.

The chain employs TRBV7-2 and TRBJ1-2; D gene unclear. Germline loops: CDR1 SGHTA, CDR2 FQGNSA. V was shortened by 7 bases and J by 1 base, with 10 bases between the two germline ends. The CDR3 length is 13 residues. For the CDR3, the DNA is TGTGCCAGCACCGAGATCTATAACTATGGCTACACCTTC. As protein: CASTEIYNYGYTF.

V and J are TRBV7-8 and TRBJ1-5; 8 bases agree with TRBD1. The CDR3 has 15 residues. Unmatched junction bases numbered 0, after V lost 1 base and J lost 1 base. The germline V gene encodes CDR1 SGHVS and CDR2 FQNEAQ. The CDR3 loop is CASSLGQGSNQPQHF. The CDR3 DNA reads as TGTGCCAGCAGCTTAGGACAGGGGAGCAATCAGCCCCAGCATTTT.

This chain connects TRBV15 to TRBJ2-7; TRBD1 matches 8 bases. The germline CDR1 and CDR2 sequences are LNHNV and YYDKDF (reference sequence). The CDR3 contains 14 residues. With V trimmed by 9 bases and J by 0 bases, 7 bases remained unmatched. The CDR3 region is CATRGQGSSYEQYF. The CDR3 DNA follows: TGTGCCACACGAGGACAGGGCAGCTCCTACGAGCAGTACTTC.

This rearrangement joins TRBV11-2 to TRBJ2-7, with 7 bases lining up with TRBD2. This CDR3 comprises 15 residues. V was clipped by 7 bases and J by 6 bases; unmatched bases: 15. CDR1 is SGHAT, CDR2 FQNNGV, per germline. The CDR3 sequence: CASTQSRGRVFEQYF. CDR3 DNA sequence: TGTGCCAGCACCCAAAGTAGAGGGAGGGTTTTCGAGCAGTACTTC.

The V gene is TRBV18, the J gene TRBJ1-5; TRBD1 matches 11 bases. After removal of 6 bases from V and 3 bases from J, the junction contained 4 bases not matched to a gene. The germline V gene encodes CDR1 KGHSH and CDR2 LQKENI. The CDR3 loop spans 15 amino acids. CDR3 DNA: TGTGCCAGCTCCTCGGACAGGGGGCCCAATCAGCCCCAGCATTTT. Its protein is CASSSDRGPNQPQHF.

The chain has TRBV2 and TRBJ1-1; the D is unclear. The CDR3 consists of 14 residues. Trimming removed 7 bases from V and 4 bases from J, with 16 bases in between. Germline loops: CDR1 SNHLY, CDR2 FYNNEI. DNA of the CDR3: TGTGCCAGCACCTGGAGACCCCCGAGCACTGAAGCTTTCTTT. Translation: CASTWRPPSTEAFF.

This clone was counted a single time. The rearrangement joins TRBV6-5 to TRBJ2-7, with TRBD1 identical over 9 bases. V was clipped by 11 bases and J by 5 bases; unmatched bases: 4. This CDR3 has 11 amino acids. CDR1 MNHEY and CDR2 SVGAGI come from the germline V gene. The CDR3, as DNA: TGTGCCTCCGGGACAGGGAACGAGCAGTACTTC. Translated, it gives CASGTGNEQYF.

There are a few counts of this clone. V gene TRBV7-8 combines with J gene TRBJ1-3; 7 positions agree with TRBD1. The CDR3 covers 17 residues. Germline V gene lookup returns CDR1 SGHVS and CDR2 FQNEAQ. Germline trimming cut 6 bases from V and 0 bases from J; bases unmatched to any gene: 11. The CDR3 loop is CASSPRQGGNSGNTIYF. The CDR3 nucleotides are TGTGCCAGCAGTCCTAGACAGGGTGGCAACTCTGGAAACACCATATATTTT.

The J gene is TRBJ1-5, the V gene TRBV18; D gene unclear. Trimming removed 3 bases from V and 1 base from J, with 19 bases in between. CDR3 length: 18 residues. Germline-derived CDR1 and CDR2 are KGHSH and LQKENI. CDR3 in DNA: TGTGCCAGCTCACCTGGACTAAGGACCGATCCGAGCAATCAGCCCCAGCATTTT. Translated, it gives CASSPGLRTDPSNQPQHF.

The rearrangement links TRBV11-3 to TRBJ2-3, with D possibly TRBD1 on 6 matching bases. The CDR3 spans 12 residues. The V end was cut by 5 bases, the J end by 4 bases, with 7 bases between. From germline, CDR1 is SGHNT and CDR2 YENEEA. Here the CDR3 DNA reads TGTGCCAGCAGCGGGGGCGCAGATACGCAGTATTTT. This translates into CASSGGADTQYF.

This clone was observed a handful of times. The chain couples TRBV7-8 to TRBJ1-6; 8 nucleotides match TRBD1. The V gene's germline CDR1 is SGHVS and CDR2 FQNEAQ. Unmatched junction bases numbered 7, after V lost 3 bases and J lost 9 bases. This CDR3 has 15 residues. The CDR3 region is CASSLDRVSTSPLHF. The CDR3 DNA reads as TGTGCCAGCAGCTTGGACAGGGTGTCAACTTCACCCCTCCACTTT.

The chain couples TRBV7-9 to TRBJ2-7; D not certain. The CDR3 is 14 amino acids. Trimming cost V 1 base and J 0 bases, with 7 bases left between them. Germline CDR1 reads SEHNR; CDR2 reads FQNEAQ (reference sequence). As DNA, the CDR3 is TGTGCCAGCAGCTTAGGAGCGAACTCCTACGAGCAGTACTTC. It specifies CASSLGANSYEQYF.